The present entry profiles one T cell receptor (beta chain) with its context. TCRdb ran MiXCR on the RT-PCR reads and lists one entry per CDR3 protein. This table has roughly 960,000 distinct CDR3 sequences, roughly 18% appearing once. The sample is drawn from a study of patients and donors after allogeneic stem cell transplantation. The TCR sequence derives from a human donor who was either an allogeneic HSCT recipient or a stem cell or donor lymphocyte infusion donor (not recorded which). It is not recorded whose cells these are; they may come from a transplant donor. Source material: blood, either unsorted or a sorted T cell fraction (not recorded which).

The CDR3 nucleotides are TGTGCCAGCAGCAACGGACAGGGCGGTGAAAAACTGTTTTTT. Its translation: CASSNGQGGEKLFF. The gene calls are TRBV11-2 and TRBJ1-4, with 8 bases identical to TRBD1. CDR1 and CDR2 from the germline V gene are SGHAT and FQNNGV. V shed 5 bases, J shed 7 bases, and the junction held 6 bases outside the gene matches. This CDR3 region has 14 residues.